Detailed here is one T cell receptor (beta chain). Its cognate antigen is unknown. The ends were cut back, 8 bases at V and 1 base at J, with 9 bases in the middle. Germline V gene lookup returns CDR1 MNHNY and CDR2 SVGAGI (reference sequence). This CDR3 contains 13 residues. This sample was taken from a study of beta chain features in type 1 diabetes. Heparinised blood was drawn once per donor, averaging around 120 mL. General observations from the study: TCRB CDR3 length was moderately but significantly reduced in all four CD4+ subsets of Type 1 diabetes patients. The study found fewer insertions and more deletions at VDJ junctions in type 1 diabetes patients.

All of the isolated RNA was reverse transcribed, so expressed TCRB transcripts were sequenced. The method was immunoSEQ multiplex PCR; TCRdb's version includes in-frame clones alone and lacks a portion of them. Altogether almost 350,000 clones are present, 7% to 10% being singletons, with the ten largest covering 0.95% to 1.1%. This clonotype was obtained from a man aged 25-45 years with type 1 diabetes. V gene TRBV6-6 combines with J gene TRBJ1-5; D call uncertain. Sequencing was performed on central memory CD4+ T cells from blood. The CDR3 DNA sequence: TGTGCCAGCGGATCTTCGAGCAATCAGCCCCAGCATTTT. Amino acid sequence: CASGSSSNQPQHF.